This TCR beta chain was profiled in a study of blood T cell repertoires in COVID-19. Background on the study: The analysed material was cDNA or gDNA that came from T cells, B-cell-depleted T cells, or PBMCs.

The CDR3 runs to 14 residues. V shed 2 bases and J shed 0 bases, with 8 bases lying between them. Germline V gives CDR1 SNHLY, CDR2 FYNNEI. Original handling: Quantification of nucleated cells was approximated via reference gene primer amplification. Sequencing used immunoSEQ multiplex PCR; TCRdb keeps in-frame clones, though not all of them. The DNA was the basis for D and trimming; V, J and clone size are from that table. The sample gives about 50,000 clones, more than 75% of which show up once; approximately 4% is in the top ten. The rearrangement joins TRBV2 to TRBJ2-7, with TRBD2 as a possible D gene (5 bases). The sequencing input was peripheral blood. The TCR sequence derives from a human donor in a cohort sampled during active COVID-19. The DNA for the CDR3 is TGTGCCAGCAGTGAATTTGGGAGCTCCTACGAGCAGTACTTC. Its translation: CASSEFGSSYEQYF.